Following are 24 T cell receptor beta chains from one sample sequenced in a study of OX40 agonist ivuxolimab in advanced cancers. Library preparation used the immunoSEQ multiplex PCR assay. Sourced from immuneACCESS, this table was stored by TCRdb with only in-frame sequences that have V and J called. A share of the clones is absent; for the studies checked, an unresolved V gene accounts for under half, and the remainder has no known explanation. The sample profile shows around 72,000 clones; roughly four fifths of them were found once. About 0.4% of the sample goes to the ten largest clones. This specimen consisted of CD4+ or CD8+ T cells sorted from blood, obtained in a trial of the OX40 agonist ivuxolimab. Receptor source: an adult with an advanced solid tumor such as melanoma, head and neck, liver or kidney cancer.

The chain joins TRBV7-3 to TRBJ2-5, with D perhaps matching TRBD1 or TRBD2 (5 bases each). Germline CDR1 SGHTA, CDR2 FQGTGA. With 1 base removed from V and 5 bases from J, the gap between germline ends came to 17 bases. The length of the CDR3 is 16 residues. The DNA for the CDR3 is TGTGCCAGCAGCTTAAGGGGGACCCGAGGGGAGGAGACCCAGTACTTC. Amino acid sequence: CASSLRGTRGEETQYF.

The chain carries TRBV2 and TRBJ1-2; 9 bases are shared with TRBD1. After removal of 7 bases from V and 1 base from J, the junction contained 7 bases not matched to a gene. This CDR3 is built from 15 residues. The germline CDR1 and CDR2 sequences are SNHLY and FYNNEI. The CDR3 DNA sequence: TGTGCCAGCAAAGGTGGACAGGGGTATAACTATGGCTACACCTTC. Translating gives CASKGGQGYNYGYTF.

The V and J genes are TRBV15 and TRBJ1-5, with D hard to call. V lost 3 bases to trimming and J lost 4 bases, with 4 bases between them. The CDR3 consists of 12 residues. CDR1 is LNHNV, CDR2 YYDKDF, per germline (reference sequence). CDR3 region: CATSRGNQPQHF. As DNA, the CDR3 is TGTGCCACCAGCAGGGGAAATCAGCCCCAGCATTTT.

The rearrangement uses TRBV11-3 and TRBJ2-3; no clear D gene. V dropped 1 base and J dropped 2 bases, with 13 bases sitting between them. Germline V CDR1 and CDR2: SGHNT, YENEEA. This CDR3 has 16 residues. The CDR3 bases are TGTGCCAGCAGCTTAGGTTTAACCGACGTCACAGATACGCAGTATTTT. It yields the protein CASSLGLTDVTDTQYF.

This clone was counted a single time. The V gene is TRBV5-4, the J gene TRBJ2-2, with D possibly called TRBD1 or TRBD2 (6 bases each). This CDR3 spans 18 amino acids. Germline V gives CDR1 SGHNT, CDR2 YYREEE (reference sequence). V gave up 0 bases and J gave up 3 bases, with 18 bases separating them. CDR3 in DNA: TGTGCCAGCAGCTTGGCCATTGGGGGGCCAAAGTACACCGGGGAGCTGTTTTTT. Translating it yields CASSLAIGGPKYTGELFF.

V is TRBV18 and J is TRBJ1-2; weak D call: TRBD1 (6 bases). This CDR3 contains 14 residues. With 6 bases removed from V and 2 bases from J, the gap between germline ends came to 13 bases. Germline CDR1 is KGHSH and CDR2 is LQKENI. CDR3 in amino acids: CASSGQKINYGYTF. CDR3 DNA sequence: TGTGCCAGCTCCGGACAGAAGATAAACTATGGCTACACCTTC.

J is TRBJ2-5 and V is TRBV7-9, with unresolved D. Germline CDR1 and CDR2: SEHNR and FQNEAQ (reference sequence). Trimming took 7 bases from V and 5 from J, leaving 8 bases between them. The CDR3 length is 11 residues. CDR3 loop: CASTLEETQYF. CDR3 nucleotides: TGTGCCAGCACTCTGGAGGAGACCCAGTACTTC.

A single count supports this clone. The CDR3 is CASSLVAGGIGNEQFF. The CDR3 DNA reads TGCGCCAGCAGCTTGGTTGCGGGGGGCATTGGGAATGAGCAGTTCTTC. The V call is TRBV5-1, the J call TRBJ2-1; 8 bases are a match to TRBD2. Germline V lookup: CDR1 SGHRS, CDR2 YFSETQ. J was trimmed by 7 bases and V by 0 bases; bases with no gene match: 9. The CDR3 loop spans 16 amino acids. Based on the CDR3 plus reference TRBV5-1 and TRBJ2-1, the full variable domain is KAGVTQTPRYLIKTRGQQVTLSCSPISGHRSVSWYQQTPGQGLQFLFEYFSETQRNKGNFPGRFSGRQFSNSRSEMNVSTLELGDSALYLCASSLVAGGIGNEQFFGPGTRLTVL.

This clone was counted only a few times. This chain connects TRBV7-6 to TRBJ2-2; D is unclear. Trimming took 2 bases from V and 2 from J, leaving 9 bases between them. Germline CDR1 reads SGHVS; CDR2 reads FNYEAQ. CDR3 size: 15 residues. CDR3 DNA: TGTGCCAGCAGCTTATTGGCCTTTAACACCGGGGAGCTGTTTTTT. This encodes CASSLLAFNTGELFF.

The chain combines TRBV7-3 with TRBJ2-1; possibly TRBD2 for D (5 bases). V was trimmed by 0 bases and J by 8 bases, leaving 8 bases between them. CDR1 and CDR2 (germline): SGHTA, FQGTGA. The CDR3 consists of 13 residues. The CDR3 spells CASSLTGVDEQFF. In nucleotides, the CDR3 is TGTGCCAGCAGCTTAACGGGAGTGGATGAGCAGTTCTTC.

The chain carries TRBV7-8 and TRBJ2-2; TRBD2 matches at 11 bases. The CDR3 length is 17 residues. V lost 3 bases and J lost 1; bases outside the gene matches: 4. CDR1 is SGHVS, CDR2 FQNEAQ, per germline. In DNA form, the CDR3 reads TGTGCCAGCAGCTTGGACACTAGCGGGGGGAACACCGGGGAGCTGTTTTTT. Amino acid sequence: CASSLDTSGGNTGELFF.

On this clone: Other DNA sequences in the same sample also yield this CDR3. CDR3 region: CASSLGRNTEAFF. Written as DNA, the CDR3 is TGTGCCAGCAGCTTAGGCAGGAACACTGAAGCTTTCTTT. V gene TRBV7-9 combines with J gene TRBJ1-1; D is undetermined. There are 13 residues in the CDR3. V lost 1 base and J lost 1, with 4 bases in between. Germline V lookup: CDR1 SEHNR, CDR2 FQNEAQ (reference sequence).

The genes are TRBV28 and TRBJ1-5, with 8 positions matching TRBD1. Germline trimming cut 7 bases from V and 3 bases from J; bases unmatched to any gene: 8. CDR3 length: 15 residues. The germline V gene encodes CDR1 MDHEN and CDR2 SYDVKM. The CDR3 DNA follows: TGTGCCAGCACCGCTGGGGGACAGGTCAATCAGCCCCAGCATTTT. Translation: CASTAGGQVNQPQHF.

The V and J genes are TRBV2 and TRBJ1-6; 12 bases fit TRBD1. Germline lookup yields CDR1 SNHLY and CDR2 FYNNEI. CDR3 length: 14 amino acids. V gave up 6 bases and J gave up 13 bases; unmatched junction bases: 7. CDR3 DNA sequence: TGTGCCAGCAGACGTACGGGACAGGGGGCTCCCCTCCACTTT. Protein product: CASRRTGQGAPLHF.

The CDR3 DNA sequence: TGTGCCAGCAGACGACAGCGCTCTGGAAACACCATATATTTT. Amino acids: CASRRQRSGNTIYF. This rearrangement joins TRBV7-2 to TRBJ1-3, with D possibly TRBD1 on 5 matching bases. V was clipped by 6 bases and J by 0 bases, with 9 bases between them. The CDR3 contains 14 residues. Germline V gene sequence: CDR1 SGHTA, CDR2 FQGNSA.

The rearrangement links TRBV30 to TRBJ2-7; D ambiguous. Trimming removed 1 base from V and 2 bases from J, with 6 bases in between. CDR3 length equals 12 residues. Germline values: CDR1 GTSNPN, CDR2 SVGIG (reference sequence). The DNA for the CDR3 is TGTGCCTGGAGTGCAATTCCCTACGAGCAGTACTTC. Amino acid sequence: CAWSAIPYEQYF.

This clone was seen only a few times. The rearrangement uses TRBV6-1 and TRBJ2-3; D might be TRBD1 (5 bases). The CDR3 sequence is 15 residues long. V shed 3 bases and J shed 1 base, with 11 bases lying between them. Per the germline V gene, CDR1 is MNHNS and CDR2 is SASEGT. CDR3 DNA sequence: TGTGCCAGCAGTGACCCAGGGCAAGGCACAGATACGCAGTATTTT. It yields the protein CASSDPGQGTDTQYF.

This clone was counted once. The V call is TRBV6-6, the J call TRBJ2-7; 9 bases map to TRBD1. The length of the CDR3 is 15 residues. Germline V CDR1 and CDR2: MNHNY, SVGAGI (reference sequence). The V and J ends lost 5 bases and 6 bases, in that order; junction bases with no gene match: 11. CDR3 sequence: CASSLTGTGMSEQYF. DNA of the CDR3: TGTGCCAGCAGTCTTACCGGGACAGGGATGTCCGAGCAGTACTTC.

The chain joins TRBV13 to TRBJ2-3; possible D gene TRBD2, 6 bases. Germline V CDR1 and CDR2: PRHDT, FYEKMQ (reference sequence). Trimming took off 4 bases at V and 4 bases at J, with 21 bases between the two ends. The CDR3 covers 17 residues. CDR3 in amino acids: CASSSPRDWLVADTQYF. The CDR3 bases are TGTGCCAGCAGCTCCCCCCGGGACTGGCTGGTGGCAGATACGCAGTATTTT.

In nucleotides, the CDR3 is TGTGCCAGCAGCCGCGCGCGGGGGAACACTGAAGCTTTCTTT. Translating it yields CASSRARGNTEAFF. This chain connects TRBV7-2 to TRBJ1-1; unclear D gene. This CDR3 is 14 amino acids long. CDR1 and CDR2 from the germline V gene are SGHTA and FQGNSA. The V gene lost 5 bases and the J gene lost 1 base, with 11 bases spanning the gap.

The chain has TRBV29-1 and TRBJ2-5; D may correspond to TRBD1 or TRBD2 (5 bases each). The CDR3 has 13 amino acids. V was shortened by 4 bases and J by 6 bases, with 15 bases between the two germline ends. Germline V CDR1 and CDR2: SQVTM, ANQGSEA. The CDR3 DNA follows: TGCAGCGTTGTCAAGGCTGGGGGACAGACCCAGTACTTC. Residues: CSVVKAGGQTQYF.

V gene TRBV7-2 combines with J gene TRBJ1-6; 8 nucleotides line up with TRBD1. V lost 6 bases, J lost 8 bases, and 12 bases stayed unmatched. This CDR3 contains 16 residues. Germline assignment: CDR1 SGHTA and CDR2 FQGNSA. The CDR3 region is CASRRRSDRVYSPLHF. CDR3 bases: TGTGCCAGCAGACGAAGGTCGGACAGGGTCTATTCACCCCTCCACTTT.

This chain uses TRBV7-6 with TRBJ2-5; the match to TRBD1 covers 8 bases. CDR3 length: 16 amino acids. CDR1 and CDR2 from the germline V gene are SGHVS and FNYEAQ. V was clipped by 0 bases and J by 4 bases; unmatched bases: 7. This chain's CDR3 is CASSLAWTGLAETQYF. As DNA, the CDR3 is TGTGCCAGCAGCTTAGCCTGGACAGGGCTGGCAGAGACCCAGTACTTC.

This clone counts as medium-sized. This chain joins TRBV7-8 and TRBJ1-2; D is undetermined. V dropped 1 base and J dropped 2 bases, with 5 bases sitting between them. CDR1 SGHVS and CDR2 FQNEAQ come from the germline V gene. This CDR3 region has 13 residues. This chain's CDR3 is CASSLGGNYGYTF. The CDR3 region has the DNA TGTGCCAGCAGCTTAGGGGGAAACTATGGCTACACCTTC. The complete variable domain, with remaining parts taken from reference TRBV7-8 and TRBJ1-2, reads GAGVSQSPRYKVAKRGQDVALRCDPISGHVSLFWYQQALGQGPEFLTYFQNEAQLDKSGLPSDRFFAERPEGSVSTLKIQRTQQEDSAVYLCASSLGGNYGYTFGSGTRLTVV.